This T cell receptor beta chain was retrieved from a study of T cell repertoires in cytomegalovirus infection. Study at large: Public TCR beta signatures marked donors with CMV infection and the matching HLA.

Via MiXCR, TCRdb re-called the reads, giving one row per CDR3 protein. The data show fewer than 550,000 distinct CDR3 sequences, 15% to 20% seen once. From germline, CDR1 is MNHNY and CDR2 SVGAGI (reference sequence). CDR3 length equals 17 residues. With V trimmed by 7 bases and J by 1 base, 10 bases remained unmatched. In this sample, this clonotype turned up many times. Its cognate antigen is unknown. Findings and caveats of the study: Cumulative public TCR beta family frequency identified CMV carriers with the relevant HLA. Dominating the ex vivo response were TCR beta clonotypes that were CMV-specific and HLA-C-restricted.

The TCR sequence derives from a human donor in good health (CMV status not recorded). Some clones in this sample may be carry-over from other donors' samples. The sample taken for sequencing was CD8+ T cells from PBMCs. The gene calls are TRBV6-6 and TRBJ2-1, with 10 bases matching TRBD2. CDR3 protein: CASTPGTSERSYNEQFF. CDR3 nucleotide sequence: TGTGCCAGCACCCCCGGGACTAGCGAACGATCCTACAATGAGCAGTTCTTC.